The sequence of this TCR beta chain was determined in a study of cytomegalovirus exposure and HLA in healthy donors. Study-wide background: About 80 million unique TCR sequences came from HLA-typed donors in an early release. Points from the study as a whole: Later examination showed HLA-associated TCR beta chains had greater clonal expansion than equally common others. The authors confirmed in vitro that three CMV-associated chains were specific for CMV antigens.

This clone has a single count. Its antigen is still unknown. PCR employed 60 Vbeta and 13 Jbeta primers. TCRdb's copy holds only in-frame clones and misses some; the assay was immunoSEQ multiplex PCR. There are 150,000 to 200,000 clones in the sample; 80% to 85% occur only once, and approximately 2% lies in the top ten. Germline-derived CDR1 and CDR2 are GTSNPN and SVGIG (reference sequence). The CDR3 is 14 residues long. The V end was cut by 5 bases, the J end by 7 bases, with 17 bases between. The J gene is TRBJ1-4, the V gene TRBV30, with D perhaps TRBD1 (5 bases). Sequencing used PBMCs. The source of this sequence is a woman between 18 and 29 years old in good health and CMV-seropositive. For the CDR3, the DNA is TGTGCCTGGTCCCCGACAGAAACCATTGAAAAACTGTTTTTT. Protein product: CAWSPTETIEKLFF.